Described below is a single T cell receptor (beta chain) sequence and its context. This sample is part of a study of shared clonotypes between healthy human individuals. This CDR3 contains 14 residues. The ends were cut back, 5 bases at V and 5 bases at J, with 10 bases in the middle. Germline CDR1 reads MNHEY; CDR2 reads SMNVEV (reference sequence). Produced via immunoSEQ multiplex PCR; TCRdb's table is partial and in-frame only. The sample yields approximately 1.9 million clones, around 95% seen once. The naive CD8 fraction comprised CD45RO-negative cells positively selected for CCR7 and excluded terminally differentiated effector memory CD45RA+ cells.

The clonotype comes from a man between 18 and 35 years old in good health. Some clones in this sample may be carry-over from other donors' samples. The sequencing input was naive CD8+ T cells from PBMCs. The chain is built from TRBV27 and TRBJ2-6; D tentatively reads TRBD1 or TRBD2 (5 bases each). CDR3 amino acids: CASSQGTRANVLTF. In DNA, the CDR3 is TGTGCCAGCAGTCAAGGGACCCGGGCCAACGTCCTGACTTTC.